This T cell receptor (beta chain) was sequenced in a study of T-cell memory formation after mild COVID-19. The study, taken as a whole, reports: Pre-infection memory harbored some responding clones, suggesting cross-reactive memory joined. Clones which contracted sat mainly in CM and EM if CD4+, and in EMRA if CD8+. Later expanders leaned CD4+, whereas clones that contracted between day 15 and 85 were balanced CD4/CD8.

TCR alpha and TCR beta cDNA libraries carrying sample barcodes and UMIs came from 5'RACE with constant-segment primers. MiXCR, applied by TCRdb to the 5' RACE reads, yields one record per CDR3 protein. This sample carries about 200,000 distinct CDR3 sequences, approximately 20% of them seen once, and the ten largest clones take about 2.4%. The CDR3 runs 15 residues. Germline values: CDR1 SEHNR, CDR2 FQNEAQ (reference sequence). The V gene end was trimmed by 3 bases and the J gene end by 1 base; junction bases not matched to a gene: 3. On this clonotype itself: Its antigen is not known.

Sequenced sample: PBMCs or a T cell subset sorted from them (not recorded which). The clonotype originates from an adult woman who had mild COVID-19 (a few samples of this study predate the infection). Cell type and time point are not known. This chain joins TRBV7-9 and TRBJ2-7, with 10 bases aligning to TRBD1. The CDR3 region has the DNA TGTGCCAGCAGCTTGAAGGGACAGGGGTCCTACGAGCAGTACTTC. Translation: CASSLKGQGSYEQYF. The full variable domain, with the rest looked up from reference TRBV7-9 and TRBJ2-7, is DTGVSQNPRHKITKRGQNVTFRCDPISEHNRLYWYRQTLGQGPEFLTYFQNEAQLEKSRLLSDRFSAERPKGSFSTLEIQRTEQGDSAMYLCASSLKGQGSYEQYFGPGTRLTVT.